These T cell receptor beta chains were read from a single sample in a study of T-cell memory formation after mild COVID-19. One entry per CDR3 protein results from TCRdb running MiXCR on the 5' RACE reads. The data contain roughly 340,000 distinct CDR3 sequences, approximately 22% of them singletons. Sequenced: PBMCs or a T cell subset sorted from them (not recorded which). The receptors stem from a young man who had mild COVID-19 (a few samples of this study predate the infection). Cell type and time point are not known. CDR3s include the opening cysteine and the closing phenylalanine or tryptophan. Fields, in order: V gene, J gene, D gene, clone size, CDR3 protein, CDR3 DNA. The D gene is left open where the match is weak. Some rows have no size entry. The others give once, few or many, or a class for an expanded clone.

TRBV20-1	TRBJ2-7	TRBD2	.	CSAPQGTSGEQYF	TGCAGTGCTCCCCAGGGCACTAGCGGAGAGCAGTACTTC
TRBV6-6	TRBJ1-5	.	few	CASISGGYQPQHF	TGTGCCAGCATATCGGGGGGATATCAGCCCCAGCATTTT
TRBV7-9	TRBJ2-4	TRBD1	.	CASSFGQGGIQYF	TGTGCCAGCAGCTTCGGACAGGGTGGCATTCAGTACTTC
TRBV24-1	TRBJ2-1	TRBD1	.	CATSDSRQGAYNEQFF	TGTGCCACCAGTGATTCTCGGCAGGGGGCCTACAATGAGCAGTTCTTC
TRBV18	TRBJ1-5	.	.	CASSPSGGAEQPQHF	TGTGCCAGCTCACCGTCGGGAGGGGCTGAACAGCCCCAGCATTTT
TRBV2	TRBJ2-5	.	few	CAIQDLQETQYF	TGTGCCATACAGGATCTACAAGAGACCCAGTACTTC
TRBV20-1	TRBJ2-1	.	few	CSAYNGGSSYNEQFF	TGCAGTGCTTATAACGGTGGGAGCTCCTACAATGAGCAGTTCTTC
TRBV5-5	TRBJ2-3	.	few	CASSPDNTQYF	TGTGCCAGCAGCCCGGATAATACGCAGTATTTT
TRBV25-1	TRBJ1-4	.	.	CASSKGGGKLFF	TGTGCCAGCAGCAAAGGGGGGGGAAAACTGTTTTTT
TRBV6-2/TRBV6-3	TRBJ2-1	.	few	CASSYTISYNEQFF	TGTGCCAGCAGTTATACTATCTCCTACAATGAGCAGTTCTTC
TRBV6-5	TRBJ2-5	TRBD1	few	CASRLRGTGVQTGTQYF	TGTGCCAGCAGGCTGAGAGGGACAGGTGTTCAGACCGGGACCCAGTACTTC
TRBV12-3/TRBV12-4	TRBJ2-7	TRBD2	once	CASSFGTSGYEQYF	TGTGCCAGCAGTTTCGGGACTAGCGGCTACGAGCAGTACTTC
TRBV20-1	TRBJ1-4	TRBD1	.	CSARTGAVFGEKLFF	TGCAGTGCCCGCACAGGGGCGGTTTTTGGTGAAAAACTGTTTTTT
TRBV11-2	TRBJ1-4	.	.	CASSLAGAGLPLF	TGTGCCAGCAGCTTAGCAGGGGCCGGACTGCCCCTATTT
TRBV12-3/TRBV12-4	TRBJ1-2	TRBD1	.	CASSKQGAYGYTF	TGTGCCAGCAGTAAACAGGGGGCCTATGGCTACACCTTC
TRBV5-1	TRBJ2-1	TRBD1	.	CASSSTLARTGDNEQFF	TGCGCCAGCAGCTCAACCCTTGCCCGGACAGGGGACAATGAGCAGTTCTTC
TRBV6-5	TRBJ1-1	.	few	CASTRGMNTEAFF	TGTGCCAGCACTCGGGGCATGAACACTGAAGCTTTCTTT
TRBV12-3/TRBV12-4	TRBJ1-2	.	few	CASRSIIGLSYGYTF	TGTGCCAGCAGGTCAATCATTGGACTTTCTTATGGCTACACCTTC
TRBV29-1	TRBJ2-1	.	few	CSVDPYNEQFF	TGCAGCGTTGATCCGTACAATGAGCAGTTCTTC
TRBV20-1	TRBJ2-1	TRBD2	few	CSATRDYYNEQFF	TGCAGTGCTACGAGGGACTACTACAATGAGCAGTTCTTC
TRBV3-1	TRBJ1-1	.	.	CASSQERGATEAFF	TGTGCCAGCAGCCAAGAAAGGGGCGCGACTGAAGCTTTCTTT
TRBV7-9	TRBJ2-7	.	few	CASSLGPAEQYF	TGTGCCAGCAGCTTAGGGCCGGCAGAGCAGTACTTC